These 16 T cell receptor beta chains share one sample of origin, sequenced in a study of technical replicates of blood from a handful of donors. The table came from immunoSEQ multiplex PCR; TCRdb's copy has only in-frame clones and leaves some out. This table holds about 59,000 clones, roughly 93% found once. The sample was PBMCs. The receptors here all came from a human donor in good health. Some clones in this sample may be carry-over from other donors' samples.

This chain connects TRBV6-5 to TRBJ2-7; 10 bases line up with TRBD1. The V and J ends lost 8 bases and 6 bases, in that order; junction bases with no gene match: 1. This CDR3 spans 11 amino acids. Germline V gives CDR1 MNHEY, CDR2 SVGAGI. The CDR3 is CASGTGAEQYF. The CDR3 coding sequence is TGTGCCAGCGGGACAGGGGCCGAGCAGTACTTC.

This clone was found once. The chain has TRBV4-1 and TRBJ1-4, with 10 bases aligning to TRBD1. From germline, CDR1 is MGHRA and CDR2 YSYEKL. The CDR3 is 19 residues long. Trimming took 1 base from V and 2 from J; bases not matched to a gene: 10. The CDR3 here is CASSQAGQGRSLTNEKLFF. In DNA form, the CDR3 reads TGCGCCAGCAGCCAAGCGGGACAGGGGCGAAGTCTTACTAATGAAAAACTGTTTTTT.

In its sample, this clone was seen once. The J gene is TRBJ2-2, the V gene TRBV11-2, with a possible D match to TRBD1 (5 bases). CDR1 and CDR2 from the germline V gene are SGHAT and FQNNGV. V was cut by 1 base and J by 1 base, with 10 bases left in between. The CDR3 covers 16 residues. This chain's CDR3 is CASSLAPGKNTGELFF. The CDR3 DNA follows: TGTGCCAGCAGCTTAGCTCCAGGGAAGAACACCGGGGAGCTGTTTTTT.

Here the CDR3 DNA reads TGCAGCGTCAACTCGCCGGGCACAGATACGCAGTATTTT. It yields the protein CSVNSPGTDTQYF. V and J are TRBV29-1 and TRBJ2-3; D gene uncertain. The germline CDR1 and CDR2 sequences are SQVTM and ANQGSEA. V lost 6 bases to trimming and J lost 1 base, with 11 bases between them. The CDR3 has 13 amino acids.

A remark on this clone: Other DNA sequences in the same sample also yield this CDR3. The chain couples TRBV7-9 to TRBJ2-5, with TRBD2 identical over 8 bases. Trimming took 1 base from V and 4 from J; bases not matched to a gene: 2. This CDR3 contains 14 residues. Germline CDR1 and CDR2: SEHNR and FQNEAQ (reference sequence). CDR3 DNA: TGTGCCAGCAGCTTAGGGCTAGCGGGAGAGACCCAGTACTTC. This translates into CASSLGLAGETQYF.

This chain joins TRBV7-6 and TRBJ1-5, with D unclear. This CDR3 is 14 amino acids long. The germline CDR1 and CDR2 sequences are SGHVS and FNYEAQ. Trimming took 2 bases from V and 4 from J, leaving 9 bases between them. This CDR3 is CASSLLGENQPQHF. As DNA, the CDR3 is TGTGCCAGCAGCTTATTGGGAGAGAATCAGCCCCAGCATTTT.

The CDR3 sequence is CASSQSRVGGRANVLTF. The CDR3 region has the DNA TGCGCCAGCAGTCAATCCCGCGTGGGGGGTCGGGCCAACGTCCTGACTTTC. This sequence joins TRBV23-1 and TRBJ2-6, with D perhaps matching TRBD2 (6 bases). TRBV23-1 is treated as an ORF (open reading frame) with a function not yet certain. Trimming cost V 0 bases and J 5 bases, with 14 bases left between them. The CDR3 spans 17 residues.

This chain connects TRBV7-2 to TRBJ1-2; 7 nucleotides align to TRBD1. CDR3 length equals 15 residues. J was trimmed by 4 bases and V by 5 bases; bases with no gene match: 10. Germline-derived CDR1 and CDR2 are SGHTA and FQGNSA. The CDR3 DNA reads TGTGCCAGCAGCGCCCATTCGGACAGGCCCTATGGCTACACCTTC. It encodes CASSAHSDRPYGYTF.

The CDR3 protein is CAISAAAGVQETQYF. CDR3 sequence (DNA): TGTGCCATCAGTGCAGCAGCGGGGGTCCAAGAGACCCAGTACTTC. This chain joins TRBV10-3 and TRBJ2-5; 8 bases line up with TRBD2. The ends lost 4 bases at V and 1 base at J; junction bases unmatched: 5. CDR1 and CDR2 from the germline V gene are ENHRY and SYGVKD. This CDR3 comprises 15 residues.

The sample holds one count of this clone. The gene calls are TRBV5-1 and TRBJ2-7, with a tentative D call TRBD2 (6 bases). Per germline, CDR1 SGHRS and CDR2 YFSETQ. The CDR3 covers 12 residues. V was trimmed by 0 bases and J by 5 bases, leaving 6 bases between them. The CDR3 nucleotides read TGCGCCAGCAGCTTGGAGCGGGACGAGCAGTACTTC. This codes for CASSLERDEQYF.

V gene TRBV5-6 combines with J gene TRBJ1-2; 8 bases agree with TRBD1. J lost 6 bases, V lost 2 bases, and 6 bases had no gene match. There are 14 residues in the CDR3. CDR1 is SGHDT and CDR2 is YYEEEE in the germline V gene. The CDR3 protein is CASSLTDREDGYTF. The DNA for the CDR3 is TGTGCCAGCAGCTTAACGGACAGGGAGGATGGCTACACCTTC.

This clone was recorded only once. J is TRBJ2-1 and V is TRBV18; unclear D gene. CDR3 size: 13 residues. In germline, CDR1 is KGHSH, CDR2 LQKENI. V was clipped by 0 bases and J by 9 bases, with 9 bases between them. Here the CDR3 reads CASSPPSLSEQFF. CDR3 coding DNA: TGTGCCAGCTCACCACCTTCACTATCTGAGCAGTTCTTC.

V gene TRBV5-1 combines with J gene TRBJ2-5, with D possibly being TRBD1 (6 bases). CDR1 and CDR2 from the germline V gene are SGHRS and YFSETQ. This CDR3 spans 16 amino acids. Deletions cut 4 bases from V and 5 bases from J, with 21 bases between. DNA of the CDR3: TGCGCCAGCAGCCTCCGGGTGGACAGCTTCGGGGAGACCCAGTACTTC. Residues: CASSLRVDSFGETQYF.

The V call is TRBV30, the J call TRBJ1-2, with D maybe TRBD1 (6 bases). Germline CDR1 GTSNPN, CDR2 SVGIG (reference sequence). With 3 bases removed from V and 8 bases from J, the gap between germline ends came to 13 bases. The CDR3 length is 12 residues. In nucleotides, the CDR3 is TGTGCCTGGAGCGGGATGGGGGCGGGCTACACCTTC. As protein: CAWSGMGAGYTF. Combining the CDR3 with reference TRBV30 and TRBJ1-2 gives the whole variable domain SQTIHQWPATLVQPVGSPLSLECTVEGTSNPNLYWYRQAAGRGLQLLFYSVGIGQISSEVPQNLSASRPQDRQFILSSKKLLLSDSGFYLCAWSGMGAGYTFGSGTRLTVV.

This clone was seen only once. The chain uses TRBV30 and TRBJ1-3; no definite D call. The ends were cut back, 2 bases at V and 0 bases at J, with 5 bases in the middle. CDR3 length: 13 residues. Germline V lookup: CDR1 GTSNPN, CDR2 SVGIG (reference sequence). CDR3 sequence: CAWSYSSGNTIYF. The CDR3 nucleotides read TGTGCCTGGAGTTACAGCTCTGGAAACACCATATATTTT.

The chain has TRBV5-4 and TRBJ2-3; D may be TRBD2 (5 bases). In germline, CDR1 is SGHNT, CDR2 YYREEE (reference sequence). V gave up 1 base and J gave up 1 base, with 7 bases separating them. The CDR3 is 14 amino acids. The CDR3 DNA follows: TGTGCCAGCAGCTTGCTGGGAGGCACAGATACGCAGTATTTT. It is translated as CASSLLGGTDTQYF. Looking up the rest from reference TRBV5-4 and TRBJ2-3 gives the full variable domain: ETGVTQSPTHLIKTRGQQVTLRCSSQSGHNTVSWYQQALGQGPQFIFQYYREEENGRGNFPPRFSGLQFPNYSSELNVNALELDDSALYLCASSLLGGTDTQYFGPGTRLTVL.